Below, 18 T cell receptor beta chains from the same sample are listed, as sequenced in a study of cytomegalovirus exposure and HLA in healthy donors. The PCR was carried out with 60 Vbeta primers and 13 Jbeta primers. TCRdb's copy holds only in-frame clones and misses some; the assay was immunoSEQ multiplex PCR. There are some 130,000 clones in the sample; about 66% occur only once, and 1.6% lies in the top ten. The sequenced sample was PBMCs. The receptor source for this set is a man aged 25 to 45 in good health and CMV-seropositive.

The CDR3 coding sequence is TGCGCCAGCAGCTTGGCCTATCCAGGGGGTCGGGAGACCCAGTACTTC. Its translation: CASSLAYPGGRETQYF. V is TRBV5-1 and J is TRBJ2-5; 7 nucleotides line up with TRBD1. Germline V gene sequence: CDR1 SGHRS, CDR2 YFSETQ. J was trimmed by 5 bases and V by 0 bases; bases with no gene match: 10. This CDR3 is 16 amino acids long.

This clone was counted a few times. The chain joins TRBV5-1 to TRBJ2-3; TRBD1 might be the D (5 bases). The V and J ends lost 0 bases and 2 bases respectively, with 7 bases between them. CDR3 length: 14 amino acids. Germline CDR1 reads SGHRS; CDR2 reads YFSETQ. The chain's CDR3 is CASSLGQTTDTQYF. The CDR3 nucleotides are TGCGCCAGCAGCTTGGGACAGACCACAGATACGCAGTATTTT.

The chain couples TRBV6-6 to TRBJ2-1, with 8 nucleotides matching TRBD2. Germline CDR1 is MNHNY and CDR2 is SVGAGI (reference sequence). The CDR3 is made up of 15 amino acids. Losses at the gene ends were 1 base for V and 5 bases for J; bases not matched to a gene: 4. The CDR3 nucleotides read TGTGCCAGCAGTTACTTGACGGGAGGGGACAATGAGCAGTTCTTC. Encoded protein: CASSYLTGGDNEQFF.

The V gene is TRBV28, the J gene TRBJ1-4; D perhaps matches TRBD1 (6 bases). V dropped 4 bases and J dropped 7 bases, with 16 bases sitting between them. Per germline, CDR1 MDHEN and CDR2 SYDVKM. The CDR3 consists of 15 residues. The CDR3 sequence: CASSSPGEVGEKLFF. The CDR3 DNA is TGTGCCAGCAGTTCCCCAGGGGAAGTCGGTGAAAAACTGTTTTTT.

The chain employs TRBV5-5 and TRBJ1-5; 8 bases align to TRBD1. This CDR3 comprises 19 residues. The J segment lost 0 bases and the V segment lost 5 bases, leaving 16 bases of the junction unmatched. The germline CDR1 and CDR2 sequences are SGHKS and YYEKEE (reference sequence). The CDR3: CASRGLGQEYFASNQPQHF. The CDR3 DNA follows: TGTGCCAGCAGAGGTTTGGGACAGGAGTACTTTGCTAGCAATCAGCCCCAGCATTTT.

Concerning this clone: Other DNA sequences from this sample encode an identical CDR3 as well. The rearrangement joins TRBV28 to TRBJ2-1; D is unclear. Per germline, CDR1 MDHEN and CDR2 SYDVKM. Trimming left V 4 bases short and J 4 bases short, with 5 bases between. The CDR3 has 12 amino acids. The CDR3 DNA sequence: TGTGCCAGCAGTTCTCTTTACAATGAGCAGTTCTTC. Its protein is CASSSLYNEQFF.

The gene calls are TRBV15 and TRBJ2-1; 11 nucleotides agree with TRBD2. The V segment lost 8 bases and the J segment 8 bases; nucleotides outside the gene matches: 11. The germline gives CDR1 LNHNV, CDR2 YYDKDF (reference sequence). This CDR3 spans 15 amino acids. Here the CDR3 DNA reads TGTGCCACCTCAATTCGGCTAGCGGGAGGCGATGAGCAGTTCTTC. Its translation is CATSIRLAGGDEQFF.

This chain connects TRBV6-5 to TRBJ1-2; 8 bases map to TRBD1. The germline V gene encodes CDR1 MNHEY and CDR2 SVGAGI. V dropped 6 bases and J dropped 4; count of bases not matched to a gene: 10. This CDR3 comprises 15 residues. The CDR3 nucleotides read TGTGCCAGCAGATCCCCTTTCGGGACAGGCTATGGCTACACCTTC. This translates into CASRSPFGTGYGYTF.

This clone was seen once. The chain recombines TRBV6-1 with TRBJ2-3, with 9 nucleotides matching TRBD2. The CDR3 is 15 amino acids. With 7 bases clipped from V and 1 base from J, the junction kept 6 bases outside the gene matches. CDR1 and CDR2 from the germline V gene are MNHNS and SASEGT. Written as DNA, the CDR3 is TGTGCCAGCATGGGCGGGAGGGCAGGCACAGATACGCAGTATTTT. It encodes CASMGGRAGTDTQYF.

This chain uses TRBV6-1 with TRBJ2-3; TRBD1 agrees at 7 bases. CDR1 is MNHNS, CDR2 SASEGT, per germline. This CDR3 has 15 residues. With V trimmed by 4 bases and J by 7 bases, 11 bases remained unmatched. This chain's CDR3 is CASSVRDRPFNTQYF. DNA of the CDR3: TGTGCCAGCAGTGTAAGGGACAGACCTTTCAATACGCAGTATTTT.

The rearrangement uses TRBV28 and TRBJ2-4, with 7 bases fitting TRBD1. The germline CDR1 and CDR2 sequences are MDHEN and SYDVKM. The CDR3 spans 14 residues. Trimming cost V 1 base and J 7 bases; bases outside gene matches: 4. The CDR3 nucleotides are TGTGCCAGCAGTTTATTAGACAGGGAGAACATTCAGTACTTC. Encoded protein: CASSLLDRENIQYF.

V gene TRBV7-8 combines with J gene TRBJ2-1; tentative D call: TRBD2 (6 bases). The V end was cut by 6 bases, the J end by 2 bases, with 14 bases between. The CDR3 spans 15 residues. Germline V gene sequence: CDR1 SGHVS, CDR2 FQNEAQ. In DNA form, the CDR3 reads TGTGCCAGCAGACAGTGGCCTAGCGCCTACAATGAGCAGTTCTTC. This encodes CASRQWPSAYNEQFF.

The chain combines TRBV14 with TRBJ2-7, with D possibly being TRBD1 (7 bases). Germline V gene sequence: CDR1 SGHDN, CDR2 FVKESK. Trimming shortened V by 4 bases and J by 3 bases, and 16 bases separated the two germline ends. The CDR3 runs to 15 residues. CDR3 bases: TGTGCCAGCAGCCTCCGGACAGGACTAAGCTACGAGCAGTACTTC. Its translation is CASSLRTGLSYEQYF.

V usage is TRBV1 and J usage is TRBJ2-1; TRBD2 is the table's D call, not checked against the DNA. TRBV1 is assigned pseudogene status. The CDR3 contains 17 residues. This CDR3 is CTSSHWRADEFYNEQFF. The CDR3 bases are TGCACCAGCAGCCATTGGCGGGCGGATGAGTTCTACAATGAGCAGTTCTTC.

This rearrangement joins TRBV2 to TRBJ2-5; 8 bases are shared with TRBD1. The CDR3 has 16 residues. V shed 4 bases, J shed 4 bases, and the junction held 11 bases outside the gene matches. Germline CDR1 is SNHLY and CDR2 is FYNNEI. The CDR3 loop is CASSGDRGWLGETQYF. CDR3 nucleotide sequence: TGTGCCAGCAGTGGCGACAGGGGCTGGTTAGGAGAGACCCAGTACTTC.

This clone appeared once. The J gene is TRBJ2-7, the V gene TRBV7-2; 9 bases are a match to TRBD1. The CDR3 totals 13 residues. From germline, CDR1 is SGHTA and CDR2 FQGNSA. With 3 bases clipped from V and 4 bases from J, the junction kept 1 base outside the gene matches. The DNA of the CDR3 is TGTGCCAGCAGCTTCGGACAGGGGTACGAGCAGTACTTC. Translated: CASSFGQGYEQYF.

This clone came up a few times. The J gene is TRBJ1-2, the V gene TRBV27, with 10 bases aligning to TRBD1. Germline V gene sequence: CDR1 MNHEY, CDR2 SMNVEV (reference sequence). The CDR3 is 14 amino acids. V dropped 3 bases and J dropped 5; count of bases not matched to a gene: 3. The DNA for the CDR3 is TGTGCCAGCAGTTTCCGGGACAGGGGTTATGGCTACACCTTC. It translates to CASSFRDRGYGYTF.

CDR3 bases: TGCAGCGTTGAAGCGGGGAGCTGGGATGAAGCTTTCTTT. Translated: CSVEAGSWDEAFF. The chain joins TRBV29-1 to TRBJ1-1; no definite D call. Trimming removed 1 base from V and 7 bases from J, with 13 bases in between. This CDR3 region has 13 residues. Germline CDR1 is SQVTM and CDR2 is ANQGSEA. Together with reference TRBV29-1 and TRBJ1-1, the CDR3 gives the full variable domain: SAVISQKPSRDICQRGTSLTIQCQVDSQVTMMFWYRQQPGQSLTLIATANQGSEATYESGFVIDKFPISRPNLTFSTLTVSNMSPEDSSIYLCSVEAGSWDEAFFGQGTRLTVV.